This T cell receptor beta chain was sequenced for a study of blood T cell repertoires in COVID-19. Study-wide context: Sites in the United States, Italy and Spain provided acute and convalescent COVID-19 samples. PBMCs, B-cell-depleted T cells, or T cells provided the cDNA or gDNA that made up the material.

Source study methods: Amplification with reference gene primers provided the estimates of nucleated cell counts. Clones were read by immunoSEQ multiplex PCR, and TCRdb kept only the in-frame ones, dropping some. For V, J and clone size, that table is used; D and trimming come from the DNA. The sample consists of tens of thousands of clones, over 75% of them appearing once. V was clipped by 2 bases and J by 3 bases, with 8 bases between them. The CDR3 runs to 14 residues. Germline-derived CDR1 and CDR2 are SNHLY and FYNNEI. The receptor comes from a woman aged 55-70 years with acute or convalescent COVID-19. Sequenced sample: peripheral blood. The chain combines TRBV2 with TRBJ2-4; D uncertain. The CDR3 loop is CASSENLSKNIQYF. The CDR3 DNA follows: TGTGCCAGCAGTGAAAACTTAAGCAAAAACATTCAGTACTTC.